These 31 T cell receptor beta chains came from one sample sequenced in a study of radiotherapy plus CTLA-4 blockade in lung cancer. Using immunoSEQ multiplex PCR, the repertoire was profiled, and TCRdb retains in-frame clones only, with some absent. The sample carries 90,000 to 95,000 clones, 83% recorded once. Source: peripheral blood, taken from a patient treated with radiotherapy plus ipilimumab. These receptors all come from a human donor with non-small cell lung cancer who had stable disease on radiotherapy plus ipilimumab.

V and J are TRBV27 and TRBJ1-1, with unresolved D. CDR3 length: 14 residues. V was clipped by 5 bases and J by 2 bases, with 12 bases between them. In germline, CDR1 is MNHEY, CDR2 SMNVEV (reference sequence). CDR3 sequence reads: CASSPYGVNTEAFF. The CDR3 DNA reads TGTGCCAGCAGTCCGTACGGGGTAAACACTGAAGCTTTCTTT.

This clone was picked up one time. V is TRBV19 and J is TRBJ2-1; D is unclear. Germline V lookup: CDR1 LNHDA, CDR2 SQIVND (reference sequence). Trimming stripped 2 bases from V and 8 bases from J, with 13 bases between. This CDR3 has 14 amino acids. The CDR3: CASSINLQSDEQFF. The CDR3 bases are TGTGCCAGTAGTATAAACCTTCAAAGCGATGAGCAGTTCTTC.

J is TRBJ1-1 and V is TRBV18; 9 nucleotides line up with TRBD1. Unmatched junction bases numbered 8, after V lost 2 bases and J lost 4 bases. The CDR3 has 16 residues. The germline V gene encodes CDR1 KGHSH and CDR2 LQKENI. This chain's CDR3 is CASSPIRTGVGTEAFF. The CDR3 DNA is TGTGCCAGCTCACCAATCCGGACAGGGGTCGGCACTGAAGCTTTCTTT.

This clone was picked up a small number of times. The chain combines TRBV28 with TRBJ2-7, with TRBD2 matching 8 bases. The CDR3 has 12 residues. Germline V gene lookup returns CDR1 MDHEN and CDR2 SYDVKM. V was pared by 6 bases and J by 3 bases, with 1 base of the junction left unmatched. The CDR3 reads CASRTSGYEQYF. As DNA, the CDR3 is TGTGCCAGCAGAACTAGCGGCTACGAGCAGTACTTC.

This chain uses TRBV2 with TRBJ1-4; unclear D gene. Looked up from germline, CDR1 is SNHLY and CDR2 is FYNNEI. The CDR3 length is 14 residues. Trimming left V 1 base short and J 0 bases short, with 3 bases between. CDR3 in DNA: TGTGCCAGCAGTGAAGTGGCAACTAATGAAAAACTGTTTTTT. Its protein is CASSEVATNEKLFF.

The chain combines TRBV28 with TRBJ1-2; tentative D call: TRBD1 (5 bases). CDR3 size: 14 residues. CDR1 is MDHEN, CDR2 SYDVKM, per germline. With 6 bases removed from V and 5 bases from J, the gap between germline ends came to 16 bases. This CDR3 is CASRTANIVYGYTF. CDR3 DNA: TGTGCCAGCAGGACAGCGAACATCGTGTATGGCTACACCTTC.

V and J are TRBV27 and TRBJ2-5; D gene uncertain. The J call may not be correct, given that the DNA end is closer to TRBJ2-7. CDR1 and CDR2 (germline): MNHEY, SMNVEV (reference sequence). The CDR3 sequence is 14 residues long. The CDR3 protein is CASSTTYSSYEQYF. CDR3 bases: TGTGCCAGCAGTACCACTTATAGCTCCTACGAGCAGTACTTC.

In DNA, the CDR3 is TGTGCCAGCAGTGAATTATACGGGGTTGGCTATGGCTACACCTTC. It is translated as CASSELYGVGYGYTF. This chain joins TRBV25-1 and TRBJ1-2; D uncertain. Trimming pared 1 base from V and 4 bases from J, leaving 13 bases between. There are 15 residues in the CDR3. Germline values: CDR1 MGHDK, CDR2 SYGVNS.

The chain recombines TRBV6-1 with TRBJ2-1; 7 bases are shared with TRBD1. Germline values: CDR1 MNHNS, CDR2 SASEGT. CDR3 length: 15 amino acids. V gave up 4 bases and J gave up 4 bases; unmatched junction bases: 7. The CDR3: CASSVHRGGYNEQFF. CDR3 sequence (DNA): TGTGCCAGCAGTGTCCACAGGGGCGGTTACAATGAGCAGTTCTTC.

V gene TRBV11-2 combines with J gene TRBJ2-1, with 14 bases fitting TRBD2. Germline trimming cut 2 bases from V and 13 bases from J; bases unmatched to any gene: 13. The CDR3 consists of 17 residues. Germline-derived CDR1 and CDR2 are SGHAT and FQNNGV. Here the CDR3 reads CASSLTPTSGRAGYQFF. CDR3 in DNA: TGTGCCAGCAGCTTAACCCCGACTAGCGGGAGGGCCGGCTACCAGTTCTTC.

The chain recombines TRBV11-2 with TRBJ1-4; D is perhaps TRBD1 (6 bases). The CDR3 extends over 15 amino acids. The germline V gene encodes CDR1 SGHAT and CDR2 FQNNGV. V was trimmed by 3 bases and J by 5 bases, leaving 13 bases between them. The CDR3 loop is CASSLSTGGNEKLFF. CDR3 bases: TGTGCCAGCAGCTTGTCGACAGGCGGGAATGAAAAACTGTTTTTT.

The V call is TRBV6-5, the J call TRBJ1-6, with D maybe TRBD1 (6 bases). Trimming cost V 8 bases and J 5 bases, with 7 bases left between them. This CDR3 is 12 amino acids long. The germline CDR1 and CDR2 sequences are MNHEY and SVGAGI. The chain's CDR3 is CASGQNNSPLHF. CDR3 bases: TGTGCCAGCGGACAGAATAATTCACCCCTCCACTTT.

The chain uses TRBV6-4 and TRBJ1-1; 9 nucleotides match TRBD1. J lost 7 bases, V lost 2 bases, and 8 bases had no gene match. The CDR3 spans 15 residues. From germline, CDR1 is MRHNA and CDR2 SNTAGT. CDR3 sequence: CASSDGTGRNSEAFF. The CDR3 DNA reads TGTGCCAGCAGTGACGGGACAGGGAGGAATAGTGAAGCTTTCTTT.

This sequence joins TRBV6-5 and TRBJ2-6; D gene ambiguous. The V end lost 6 bases, the J end lost 0 bases, and 9 bases lay between the germline ends. Germline V gene lookup returns CDR1 MNHEY and CDR2 SVGAGI. The CDR3 loop spans 15 amino acids. The CDR3 spells CASRRLVSGANVLTF. The CDR3 nucleotides are TGTGCCAGCAGACGACTGGTCTCTGGGGCCAACGTCCTGACTTTC.

This chain uses TRBV7-8 with TRBJ1-3, with D possibly TRBD1 on 5 matching bases. CDR1 and CDR2 (germline): SGHVS, FQNEAQ. This CDR3 spans 16 amino acids. Trimming pared 7 bases from V and 0 bases from J, leaving 16 bases between. This CDR3 reads CASTNSRVSSGNTIYF. The CDR3 DNA reads TGTGCCAGCACAAACAGCAGGGTTAGCTCTGGAAACACCATATATTTT.

The rearrangement links TRBV28 to TRBJ2-4; D gene ambiguous. Deletions cut 4 bases from V and 4 bases from J, with 8 bases between. The CDR3 has 13 residues. In germline, CDR1 is MDHEN, CDR2 SYDVKM. CDR3 DNA: TGTGCCAGCAGTTATACCAGAAAAAACATTCAGTACTTC. Its translation: CASSYTRKNIQYF.

J is TRBJ2-3 and V is TRBV9; 11 nucleotides align to TRBD2. The germline CDR1 and CDR2 sequences are SGDLS and YYNGEE. The CDR3 runs to 16 residues. V shed 0 bases, J shed 6 bases, and the junction held 6 bases outside the gene matches. The CDR3 DNA is TGTGCCAGCAGCGTAGGACTAGCGGGGCTCGGGGATACGCAGTATTTT. Translated, it gives CASSVGLAGLGDTQYF.

Notes on this clone: Its ends do not fully match the called genes, so a read error is possible. The chain is built from TRBV4-2 and TRBJ2-6; D uncertain. The CDR3 contains 14 residues. The germline V gene has CDR1 LGHNA and CDR2 YNFKEQ. This chain's CDR3 is CASRHAERRNVLTF. In nucleotides, the CDR3 is TGTGCCAGCCGCCACGCGGAGAGGCGAAACGTCCTGACTTTC.

The chain couples TRBV5-4 to TRBJ2-1, with 11 bases aligning to TRBD2. Germline V gives CDR1 SGHNT, CDR2 YYREEE (reference sequence). The CDR3 consists of 15 residues. The ends lost 2 bases at V and 3 bases at J; junction bases unmatched: 1. In DNA form, the CDR3 reads TGTGCCAGCAGCTTACTAGCGGGAGTCTACAATGAGCAGTTCTTC. This gives the protein CASSLLAGVYNEQFF.

This chain joins TRBV19 and TRBJ1-5, with 7 positions matching TRBD1. CDR1 LNHDA and CDR2 SQIVND come from the germline V gene (reference sequence). The ends lost 7 bases at V and 3 bases at J; junction bases unmatched: 12. This CDR3 comprises 16 residues. As DNA, the CDR3 is TGTGCCAGTAACCCTCGTCAGGGGGGCAACAATCAGCCCCAGCATTTT. It codes for CASNPRQGGNNQPQHF.

The chain employs TRBV7-9 and TRBJ2-5; D gene uncertain. The germline V gene encodes CDR1 SEHNR and CDR2 FQNEAQ (reference sequence). The CDR3 spans 13 residues. The V end lost 5 bases, the J end lost 5 bases, and 12 bases lay between the germline ends. The CDR3 coding sequence is TGTGCCAGCAGCCCGAATCGACGGGAGACCCAGTACTTC. It codes for CASSPNRRETQYF. Using reference TRBV7-9 and TRBJ2-5 for the parts outside the CDR3, the full variable domain is DTGVSQNPRHKITKRGQNVTFRCDPISEHNRLYWYRQTLGQGPEFLTYFQNEAQLEKSRLLSDRFSAERPKGSFSTLEIQRTEQGDSAMYLCASSPNRRETQYFGPGTRLLVL.

V is TRBV14 and J is TRBJ1-2; no reliable D call. Germline V gene data show CDR1 as SGHDN and CDR2 as FVKESK. CDR3 length: 14 amino acids. V gave up 2 bases and J gave up 4 bases, with 11 bases separating them. CDR3 region: CASSQSQVSYGYTF. Written as DNA, the CDR3 is TGTGCCAGCAGCCAATCCCAGGTATCCTATGGCTACACCTTC. Filled out from reference TRBV14 and TRBJ1-2, the complete variable domain reads EAGVTQFPSHSVIEKGQTVTLRCDPISGHDNLYWYRRVMGKEIKFLLHFVKESKQDESGMPNNRFLAERTGGTYSTLKVQPAELEDSGVYFCASSQSQVSYGYTFGSGTRLTVV.

This clone was detected once. The chain links TRBV28 to TRBJ2-3, with D perhaps assigned TRBD1 or TRBD2 (5 bases each). The germline CDR1 and CDR2 sequences are MDHEN and SYDVKM. This CDR3 has 14 amino acids. Trimming left V 7 bases short and J 4 bases short, with 15 bases between. CDR3 DNA sequence: TGTGCCAGCAACGTTTGGGGGAATGCAGATACGCAGTATTTT. This codes for CASNVWGNADTQYF. Based on the CDR3 plus reference TRBV28 and TRBJ2-3, the full variable domain is DVKVTQSSRYLVKRTGEKVFLECVQDMDHENMFWYRQDPGLGLRLIYFSYDVKMKEKGDIPEGYSVSREKKERFSLILESASTNQTSMYLCASNVWGNADTQYFGPGTRLTVL.

The chain has TRBV28 and TRBJ2-7; D may be TRBD1 (6 bases). Germline V gene sequence: CDR1 MDHEN, CDR2 SYDVKM. V lost 3 bases to trimming and J lost 0 bases, with 9 bases between them. The CDR3 spans 14 residues. CDR3 sequence: CASSLLQGSYEQYF. As DNA, the CDR3 is TGTGCCAGCAGTTTGTTACAGGGCTCCTACGAGCAGTACTTC.

The chain has TRBV5-1 and TRBJ1-1; 7 bases are a match to TRBD1. The CDR3 spans 15 residues. The V gene end was trimmed by 5 bases and the J gene end by 1 base; junction bases not matched to a gene: 8. The V gene's germline CDR1 is SGHRS and CDR2 YFSETQ. The CDR3 is CASSFQDRRNTEAFF. The CDR3 DNA reads as TGCGCCAGCAGTTTCCAGGACAGGCGGAACACTGAAGCTTTCTTT.

The rearrangement uses TRBV4-1 and TRBJ2-1; 9 nucleotides align to TRBD1. The CDR3 loop spans 17 amino acids. Trimming cost V 1 base and J 3 bases; bases outside gene matches: 7. CDR1 MGHRA and CDR2 YSYEKL come from the germline V gene. This CDR3 reads CASSQGPGTGIYNEQFF. The DNA of the CDR3 is TGCGCCAGCAGCCAAGGGCCTGGGACAGGGATCTACAATGAGCAGTTCTTC.

V gene TRBV29-1 combines with J gene TRBJ1-1; D is undetermined. The germline V gene has CDR1 SQVTM and CDR2 ANQGSEA. This CDR3 region has 11 residues. Trimming took 4 bases from V and 8 from J, leaving 11 bases between them. CDR3 protein: CSVVVSKEAFF. DNA of the CDR3: TGCAGCGTTGTGGTCAGTAAAGAAGCTTTCTTT.

V is TRBV20-1 and J is TRBJ2-5, with TRBD2 matching over 8 bases. Looked up from germline, CDR1 is DFQATT and CDR2 is SNEGSKA (reference sequence). V gave up 7 bases and J gave up 3 bases; unmatched junction bases: 1. This CDR3 has 11 amino acids. The CDR3 protein is CSVAGKETQYF. CDR3 nucleotide sequence: TGCAGTGTAGCGGGGAAAGAGACCCAGTACTTC.

The chain has TRBV28 and TRBJ2-1, with TRBD2 matching over 9 bases. Per germline, CDR1 MDHEN and CDR2 SYDVKM. With 2 bases clipped from V and 2 bases from J, the junction kept 1 base outside the gene matches. This CDR3 region has 15 residues. CDR3 DNA: TGTGCCAGCAGTTTACGCGGGGGGGCCTACAATGAGCAGTTCTTC. This gives the protein CASSLRGGAYNEQFF.

This chain links TRBV7-2 with TRBJ1-2, with TRBD1 matching 10 bases. Germline V gene sequence: CDR1 SGHTA, CDR2 FQGNSA. J lost 4 bases, V lost 2 bases, and 16 bases had no gene match. This CDR3 is 19 amino acids long. DNA for the CDR3: TGTGCCAGCAGCTTATCCCTCCGGGACAGGGGTCGGGGGCCCTATGGCTACACCTTC. Translated, it gives CASSLSLRDRGRGPYGYTF.

Points on this clone: Other DNA sequences in the sample encode the same CDR3. This sequence joins TRBV18 and TRBJ1-1; D perhaps matches TRBD1 (5 bases). Germline CDR1 is KGHSH and CDR2 is LQKENI. CDR3 length: 12 residues. Trimming pared 1 base from V and 5 bases from J, leaving 5 bases between. CDR3 protein: CASSPQGTEAFF. The CDR3 nucleotides are TGTGCCAGCTCACCACAGGGGACTGAAGCTTTCTTT.